The T cell receptor (beta chain) described here comes from a study of blood T cells in healthy people across ages. Findings and caveats of the study: Naive T cell percentage and TCR beta diversity correlated strongly.

Total RNA, at least 6 micrograms per sample, was extracted from PBMCs. A second roughly 6 to 12 cycle PCR used barcoded and J-beta primers. TCRdb analysed the 5' RACE reads with MiXCR anew, one entry per CDR3 protein. The sample has 1 million or so distinct CDR3 sequences, almost 25% seen once; the top ten hold 0.75%. V lost 4 bases to trimming and J lost 0 bases; unmatched junction nucleotides: 9. This CDR3 has 16 amino acids. Germline V gives CDR1 SQVTM, CDR2 ANQGSEA. With respect to this clonotype: The antigen is unknown.

The data were also submitted as part of a second study, on T cells of mothers and their children. As that study records: A slight, non-significant increase in overlap was found for related mother-child pairs relative to unrelated pairs. T cell clones that were persistent and microchimeric went undetected.

The receptor's source is a girl between 2 and 10 years old in good health. The sequencing input was blood. This chain joins TRBV29-1 and TRBJ1-1, with 9 bases that match TRBD1. The CDR3 spells CSVAYTGTGLNTEAFF. For the CDR3, the DNA is TGCAGCGTTGCCTACACCGGGACAGGGCTGAACACTGAAGCTTTCTTT.